The present entry profiles one T cell receptor beta chain with its context. This entry comes from a study of blood T cell repertoires in COVID-19. J lost 8 bases, V lost 6 bases, and 5 bases had no gene match. Germline lookup yields CDR1 WNHNN and CDR2 SYGVQD (reference sequence). The CDR3 contains 13 residues. Original methodology: Amplified reference gene primers provided the basis for estimating nucleated cell counts. Assay: immunoSEQ multiplex PCR; the TCRdb copy retains only in-frame clones and omits some. That table furnishes V, J and clone size, whereas the DNA furnished D and trimming. This table holds 250,000 to 300,000 clones, 83% found once.

The material sequenced was peripheral blood. This chain joins TRBV10-1 and TRBJ2-1; 9 bases agree with TRBD1. The sequence derives from an elderly man with acute or convalescent COVID-19. The DNA for the CDR3 is TGCGCCAGCAGAAGGGGACAGGGCCATGAGCAGTTCTTC. Amino acid sequence: CASRRGQGHEQFF.